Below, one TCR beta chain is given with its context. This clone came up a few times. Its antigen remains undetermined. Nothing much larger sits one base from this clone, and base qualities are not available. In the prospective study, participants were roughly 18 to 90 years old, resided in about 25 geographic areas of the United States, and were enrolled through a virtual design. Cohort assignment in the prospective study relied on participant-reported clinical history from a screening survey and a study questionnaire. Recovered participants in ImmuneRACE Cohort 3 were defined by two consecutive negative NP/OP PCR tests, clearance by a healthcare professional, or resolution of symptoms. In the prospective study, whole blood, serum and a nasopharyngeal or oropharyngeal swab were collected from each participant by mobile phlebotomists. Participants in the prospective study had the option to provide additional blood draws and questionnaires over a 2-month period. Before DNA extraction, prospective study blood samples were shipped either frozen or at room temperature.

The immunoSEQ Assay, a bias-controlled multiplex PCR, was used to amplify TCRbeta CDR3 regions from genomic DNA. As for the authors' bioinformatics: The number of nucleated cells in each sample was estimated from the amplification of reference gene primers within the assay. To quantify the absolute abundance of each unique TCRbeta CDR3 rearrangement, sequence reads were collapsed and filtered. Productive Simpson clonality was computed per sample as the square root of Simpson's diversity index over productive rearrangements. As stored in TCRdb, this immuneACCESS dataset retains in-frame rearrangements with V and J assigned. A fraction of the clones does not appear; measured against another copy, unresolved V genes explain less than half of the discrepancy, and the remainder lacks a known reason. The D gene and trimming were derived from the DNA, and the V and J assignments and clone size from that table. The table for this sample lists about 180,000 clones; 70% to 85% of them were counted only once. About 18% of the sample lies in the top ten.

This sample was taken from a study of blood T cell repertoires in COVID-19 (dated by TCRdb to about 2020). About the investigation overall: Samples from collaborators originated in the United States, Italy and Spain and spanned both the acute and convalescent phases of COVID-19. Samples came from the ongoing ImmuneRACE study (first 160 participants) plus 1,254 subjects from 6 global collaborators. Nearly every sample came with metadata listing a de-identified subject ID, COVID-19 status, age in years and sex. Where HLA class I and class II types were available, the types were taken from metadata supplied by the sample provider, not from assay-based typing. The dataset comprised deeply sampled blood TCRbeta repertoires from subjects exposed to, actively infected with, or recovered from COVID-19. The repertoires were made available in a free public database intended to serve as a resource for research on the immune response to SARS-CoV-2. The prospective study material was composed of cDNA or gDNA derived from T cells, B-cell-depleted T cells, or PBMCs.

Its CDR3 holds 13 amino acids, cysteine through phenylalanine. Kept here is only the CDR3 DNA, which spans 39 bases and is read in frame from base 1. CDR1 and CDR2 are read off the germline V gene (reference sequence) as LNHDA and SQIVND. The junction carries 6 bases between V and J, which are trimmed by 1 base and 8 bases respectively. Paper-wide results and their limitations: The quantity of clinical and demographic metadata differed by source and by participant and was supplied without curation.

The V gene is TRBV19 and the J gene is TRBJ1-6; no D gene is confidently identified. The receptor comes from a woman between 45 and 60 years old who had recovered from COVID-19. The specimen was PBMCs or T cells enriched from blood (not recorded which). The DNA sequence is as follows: TGTGCCAGTAGTATAGTTCCGGATTCACCCCTCCACTTT. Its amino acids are CASSIVPDSPLHF. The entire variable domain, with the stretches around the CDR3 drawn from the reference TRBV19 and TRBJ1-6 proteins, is DGGITQSPKYLFRKEGQNVTLSCEQNLNHDAMYWYRQDPGQGLRLIYYSQIVNDFQKGDIAEGYSVSREKKESFPLTVTSAQKNPTAFYLCASSIVPDSPLHFGNGTRLTVT.